This T cell receptor (beta chain) comes out of a study of T cells in Graves' hyperthyroidism and ophthalmopathy. This clonotype was recorded many times. Regions amplified from RNA transcripts were the TCR beta CDR3 regions. An initial round of RT-PCR targeting the TCR CDR3 relied on the HTBI primer set. TCRdb reanalysed the multiplex PCR reads using MiXCR and keeps one entry per CDR3 protein. This sample carries 400,000 to 600,000 distinct CDR3 sequences, 15% to 20% of them seen once, and the ten largest clones take 25% to 30%. Germline V lookup: CDR1 MDHEN, CDR2 SYDVKM. The length of the CDR3 is 13 residues. Trimming left V 9 bases short and J 5 bases short, with 13 bases between.

This clonotype originated in a woman aged 25 to 39 with Graves' ophthalmopathy. Sequencing was performed on blood. The rearrangement joins TRBV28 to TRBJ2-2, with D tentatively TRBD2 (5 bases). The CDR3 loop reads CAREGYVTGELFF. The DNA of the CDR3 is TGTGCCAGAGAGGGATACGTGACCGGGGAGCTGTTTTTT.